This T cell receptor (beta chain) is drawn from a study of cytomegalovirus exposure and HLA in healthy donors. Study conclusions and caveats: One variant, a missense change in DCLRE1C, was linked in a later analysis to TCR beta V- and J-gene trimming.

The CDR3 covers 13 residues. Germline V CDR1 and CDR2: LNHNV, YYDKDF (reference sequence). With 4 bases clipped from V and 5 bases from J, the junction kept 4 bases outside the gene matches. 13 Jbeta primers and 60 Vbeta primers were used for the PCR. Using immunoSEQ multiplex PCR, the repertoire was profiled, and TCRdb retains in-frame clones only, with some absent. This repertoire shows some 150,000 clones, nearly 80% found once; its top ten account for roughly 10%. Concerning this clone: The antigen remains unidentified.

This receptor was obtained from a man between 18 and 29 years old in good health and CMV-seropositive. The V and J genes are TRBV15 and TRBJ2-5; 7 positions agree with TRBD1. The sequenced sample consisted of PBMCs. Here the CDR3 reads CATSTDREETQYF. In nucleotides, the CDR3 is TGTGCCACCAGCACCGACAGGGAGGAGACCCAGTACTTC.